Listed below are T cell receptor beta chains from one sample, sequenced in a study of Ad26.COV2.S vaccination and SARS-CoV-2 variants. Using immunoSEQ multiplex PCR, the repertoire was profiled, and TCRdb retains in-frame clones only, with some absent. The sample comprises 350,000 to 500,000 clones, about 92% of which are singletons, and 4.3% rests with the top ten. The source was peripheral blood, collected in a trial of Ad26.COV2.S vaccine versus placebo. Every receptor here comes from a person between 18 and 60 years old who received the Ad26.COV2.S COVID-19 vaccine or a placebo. Both conserved end residues are part of each CDR3. Each record gives: J gene, clone size, V gene, CDR3 protein. Only part of the rows carry a size: once, few, many, or a class if the clone is expanded.

TRBJ1-1	NA	TRBV19	CASSIDGERINTEAFF
TRBJ2-7	few	TRBV4-2	CASSQGTSGTGEQYF
TRBJ1-4	NA	TRBV7-8	CASSLGQGAKDEKLFF
TRBJ2-1	NA	TRBV21-1	CASSKGGRGPIREQFF
TRBJ2-3	NA	TRBV4-1	CASSHDAPPDTQYF
TRBJ2-3	NA	TRBV19	CASSPTGAQGDTQYF
TRBJ1-3	NA	TRBV5-1	CASSVGASGNTIYF
TRBJ1-6	NA	TRBV7-9	CASSFGTRVDSPLHF
TRBJ2-7	NA	TRBV11-1	CASSLERWPLSYEQYF
TRBJ2-4	NA	TRBV7-4	CASSPRVVLGGLAKNIQYF
TRBJ1-3	few	TRBV3-1/TRBV3-2	CASSQDDRVSGNTIYF
TRBJ2-5	NA	TRBV2	CASSEGQGFVETQYF
TRBJ2-6	NA	TRBV10-3	CAISEGANVLTF
TRBJ2-7	NA	TRBV28	CASSWGYEQYF
TRBJ1-6	NA	TRBV19	CASTGRGGGSPLHF
TRBJ2-7	NA	TRBV10-2	CASSEAGLQPTDEQYF
TRBJ2-1	NA	TRBV24-1	CATSDRRGGHEQFF
TRBJ2-7	NA	TRBV6-2/TRBV6-3	CASSYKAEYSYEQYF
TRBJ2-2	NA	TRBV7-9	CASSAGTSGSTGELFF
TRBJ1-4	NA	TRBV7-3	CASSLTGVTNEKLFF
TRBJ2-1	NA	TRBV24-1	CATSDSPHSSYNEQFF
TRBJ2-3	NA	TRBV7-9	CASSLDNRGYTDTQYF
TRBJ2-1	NA	TRBV24-1	CATSETSGYSYNEQFF
TRBJ2-2	once	TRBV6-2/TRBV6-3	CASSYSGRSNTGELFF
TRBJ2-1	NA	TRBV5-4	CASSLAPTSGNEQFF
TRBJ2-5	NA	TRBV11-3	CASSQGGGETQYF
TRBJ2-5	few	TRBV5-1	CASSLATREGMETQYF
TRBJ1-5	NA	TRBV25-1	CASSLGSNQPQHF
TRBJ2-7	NA	TRBV5-4	CASSSSTGGYEQYF
TRBJ2-5	NA	TRBV28	CASSLPGVQETQYF
TRBJ2-5	NA	TRBV6-4	CASSAEAHLETQYF
TRBJ2-3	NA	TRBV15	CATSRGTSGNTDTQYF
TRBJ2-7	NA	TRBV6-5	CASSYSYSSYEQYF
TRBJ1-1	NA	TRBV4-2	CASSTGGTEAFF
TRBJ2-5	NA	TRBV2	CASSADREGGTQYF
TRBJ2-3	NA	TRBV15	CATSRDMDTQYF
TRBJ2-5	once	TRBV13	CASSAEGFQETQYF
TRBJ2-1	NA	TRBV2	CASSVGAVIYNEQFF
TRBJ2-1	NA	TRBV14	CASSLLDRYSEQFF
TRBJ1-3	NA	TRBV10-3	CAIGGGKAGNTIYF